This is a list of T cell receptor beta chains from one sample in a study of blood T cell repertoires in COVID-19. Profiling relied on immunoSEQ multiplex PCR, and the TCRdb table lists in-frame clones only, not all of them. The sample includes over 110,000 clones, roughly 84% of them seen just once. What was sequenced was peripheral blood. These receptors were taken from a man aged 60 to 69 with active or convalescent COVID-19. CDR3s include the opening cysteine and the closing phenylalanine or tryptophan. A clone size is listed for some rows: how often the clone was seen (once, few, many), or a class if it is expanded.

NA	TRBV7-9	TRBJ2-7	CASSQRGAPPNEQYF
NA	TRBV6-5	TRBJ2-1	CATTDLADTQFF
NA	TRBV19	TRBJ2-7	CASSPGRGEQYF
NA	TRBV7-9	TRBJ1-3	CASETTTEMKQSSGNTIYF
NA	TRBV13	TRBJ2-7	CASSLGGAARVREQYF
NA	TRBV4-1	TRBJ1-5	CASSQMGTGGWDQPQHF
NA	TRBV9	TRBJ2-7	CASSATGTGFIHEQYF
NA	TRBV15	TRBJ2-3	CATGSRTDTQYF
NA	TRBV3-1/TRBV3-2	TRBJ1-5	CASSQDKGAGQPQHF
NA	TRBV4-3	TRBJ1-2	CASSQDPRENYGYTF
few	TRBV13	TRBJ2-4	CASSNTGTGVRVKDIQYF
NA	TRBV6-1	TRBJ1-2	CASSEALTGPGYTF
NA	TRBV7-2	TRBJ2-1	CASSSRTSNNEQFF
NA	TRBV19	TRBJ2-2	CASSFGQGATGELFF
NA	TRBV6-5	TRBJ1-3	CASSLQSDSGNTIYF
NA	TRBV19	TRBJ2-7	CASSAGSPGTTEQYF
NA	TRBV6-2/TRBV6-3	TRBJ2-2	CASSLSGLLNTGELFF
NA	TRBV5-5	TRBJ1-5	CASSSHTGGTQPQHF
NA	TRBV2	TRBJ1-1	CASSQMGQGRSNTEAFF
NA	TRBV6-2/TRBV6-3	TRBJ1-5	CASSTAGGAQPQHF
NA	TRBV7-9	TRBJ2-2	CASSLTGRRAGELFF
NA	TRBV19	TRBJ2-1	CASTLGGENNEQFF
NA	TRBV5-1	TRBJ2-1	CASSLTEYNEQFF
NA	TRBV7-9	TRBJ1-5	CASSSDSFHQPQHF
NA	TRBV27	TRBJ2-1	CASSFRGGYNEQFF
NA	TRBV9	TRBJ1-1	CASSGTASIGAEAFF
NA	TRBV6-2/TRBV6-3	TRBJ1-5	CASSYPYGQGGRNQPQHF
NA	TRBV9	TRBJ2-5	CASSVGTPYETQYF
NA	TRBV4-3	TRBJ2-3	CASSPRDRGFQDTQYF
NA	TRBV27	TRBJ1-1	CASRRGQGHNTEAFF
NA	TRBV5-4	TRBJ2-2	CASSLNRQPGELFF
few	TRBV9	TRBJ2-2	CASSAGGRIGELFF
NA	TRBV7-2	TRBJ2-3	CASSYYQTGGMVTDTQYF
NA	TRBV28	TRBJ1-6	CASSLVQKNSPLHF
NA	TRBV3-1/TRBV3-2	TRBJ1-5	CASSPTLEQPQHF
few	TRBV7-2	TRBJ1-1	CASSLAGIKAEAFF
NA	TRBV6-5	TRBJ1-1	CASTRSGGTEAFF
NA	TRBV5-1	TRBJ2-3	CASHAPGQGDTQYF
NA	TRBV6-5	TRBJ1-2	CASRRQLNYGYTF
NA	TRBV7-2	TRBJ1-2	CASSLGGTGDGYTF
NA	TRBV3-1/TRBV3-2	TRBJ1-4	CASSQAKNEKLFF
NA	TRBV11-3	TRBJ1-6	CASSLESSYNSPLHF